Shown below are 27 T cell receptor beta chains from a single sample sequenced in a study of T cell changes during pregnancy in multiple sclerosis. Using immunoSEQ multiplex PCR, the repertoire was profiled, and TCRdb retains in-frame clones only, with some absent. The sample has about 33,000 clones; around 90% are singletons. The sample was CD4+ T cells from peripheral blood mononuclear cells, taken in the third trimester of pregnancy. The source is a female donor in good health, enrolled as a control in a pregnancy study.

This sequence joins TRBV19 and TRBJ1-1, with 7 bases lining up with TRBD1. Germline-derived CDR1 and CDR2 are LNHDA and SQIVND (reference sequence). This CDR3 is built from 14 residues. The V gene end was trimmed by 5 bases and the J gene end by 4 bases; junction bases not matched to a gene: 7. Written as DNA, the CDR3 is TGTGCCAGTAGTCTTGGACAGGCGGGCACTGAAGCTTTCTTT. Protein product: CASSLGQAGTEAFF. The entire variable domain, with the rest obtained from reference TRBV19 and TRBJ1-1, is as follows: DGGITQSPKYLFRKEGQNVTLSCEQNLNHDAMYWYRQDPGQGLRLIYYSQIVNDFQKGDIAEGYSVSREKKESFPLTVTSAQKNPTAFYLCASSLGQAGTEAFFGQGTRLTVV.

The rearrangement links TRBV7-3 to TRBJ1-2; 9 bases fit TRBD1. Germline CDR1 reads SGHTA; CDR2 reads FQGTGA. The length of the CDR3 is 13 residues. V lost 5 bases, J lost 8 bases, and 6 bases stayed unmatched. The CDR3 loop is CASSNTGGVGYTF. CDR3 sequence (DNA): TGTGCCAGCAGCAATACAGGGGGCGTAGGCTACACCTTC.

The CDR3 loop is CASSQDGLAGNTGELFF. The CDR3 nucleotides are TGTGCCAGCAGCCAAGACGGCCTTGCGGGGAACACCGGGGAGCTGTTTTTT. The chain links TRBV4-2 to TRBJ2-2; maybe TRBD2 (5 bases). The germline V gene encodes CDR1 LGHNA and CDR2 YNFKEQ. With 0 bases removed from V and 1 base from J, the gap between germline ends came to 12 bases. CDR3 length: 17 residues.

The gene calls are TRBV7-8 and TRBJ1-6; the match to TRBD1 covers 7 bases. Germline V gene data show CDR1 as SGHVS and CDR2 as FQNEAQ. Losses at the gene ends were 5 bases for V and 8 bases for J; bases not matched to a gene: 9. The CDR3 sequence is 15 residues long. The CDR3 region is CASSRGDSDYSPLHF. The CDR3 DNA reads TGTGCCAGCAGCCGTGGGGACAGTGATTATTCACCCCTCCACTTT.

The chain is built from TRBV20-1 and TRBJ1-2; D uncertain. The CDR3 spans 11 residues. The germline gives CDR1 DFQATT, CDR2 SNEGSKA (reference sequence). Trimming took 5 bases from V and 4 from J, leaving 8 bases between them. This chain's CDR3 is CSALRGYGYTF. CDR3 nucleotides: TGCAGTGCTCTACGAGGCTATGGCTACACCTTC.

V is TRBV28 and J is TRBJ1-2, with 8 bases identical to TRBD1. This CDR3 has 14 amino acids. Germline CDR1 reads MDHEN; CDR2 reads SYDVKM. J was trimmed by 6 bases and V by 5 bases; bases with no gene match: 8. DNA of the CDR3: TGTGCCAGCAGTCAGACAGGGGCCCAGGATGGCTACACCTTC. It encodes CASSQTGAQDGYTF.

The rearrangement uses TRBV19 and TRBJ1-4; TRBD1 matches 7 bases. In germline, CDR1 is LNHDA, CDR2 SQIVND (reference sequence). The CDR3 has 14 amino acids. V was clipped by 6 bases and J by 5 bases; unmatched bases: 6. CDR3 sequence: CASSQGESNEKLFF. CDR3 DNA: TGTGCCAGTAGCCAGGGGGAATCGAATGAAAAACTGTTTTTT.

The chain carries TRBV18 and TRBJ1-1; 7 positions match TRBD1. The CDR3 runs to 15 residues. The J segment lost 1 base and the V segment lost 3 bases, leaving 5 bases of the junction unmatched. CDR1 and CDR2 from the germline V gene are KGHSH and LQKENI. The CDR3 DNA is TGTGCCAGCTCACCCGACAGGGTCCAGAACACTGAAGCTTTCTTT. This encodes CASSPDRVQNTEAFF. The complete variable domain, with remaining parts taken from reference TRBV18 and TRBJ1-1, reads NAGVMQNPRHLVRRRGQEARLRCSPMKGHSHVYWYRQLPEEGLKFMVYLQKENIIDESGMPKERFSAEFPKEGPSILRIQQVVRGDSAAYFCASSPDRVQNTEAFFGQGTRLTVV.

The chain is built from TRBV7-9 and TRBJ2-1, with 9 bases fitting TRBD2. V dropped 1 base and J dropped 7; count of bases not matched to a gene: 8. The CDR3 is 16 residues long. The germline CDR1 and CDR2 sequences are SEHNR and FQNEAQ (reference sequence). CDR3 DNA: TGTGCCAGCAGCTTAGTTGTGCGGGAGGGCCTGAATGAGCAGTTCTTC. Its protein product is CASSLVVREGLNEQFF. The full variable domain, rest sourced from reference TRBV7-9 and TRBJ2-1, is DTGVSQNPRHKITKRGQNVTFRCDPISEHNRLYWYRQTLGQGPEFLTYFQNEAQLEKSRLLSDRFSAERPKGSFSTLEIQRTEQGDSAMYLCASSLVVREGLNEQFFGPGTRLTVL.

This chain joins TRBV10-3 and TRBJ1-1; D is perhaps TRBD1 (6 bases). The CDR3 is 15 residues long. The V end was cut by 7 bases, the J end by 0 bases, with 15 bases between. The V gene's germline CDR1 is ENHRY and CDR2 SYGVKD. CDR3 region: CAITPGHTVNTEAFF. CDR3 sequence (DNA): TGTGCCATCACCCCGGGACATACGGTGAACACTGAAGCTTTCTTT.

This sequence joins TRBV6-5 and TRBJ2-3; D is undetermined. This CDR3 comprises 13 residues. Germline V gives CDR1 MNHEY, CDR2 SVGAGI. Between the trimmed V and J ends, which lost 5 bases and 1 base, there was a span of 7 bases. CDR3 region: CASSVTGTDTQYF. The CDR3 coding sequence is TGTGCCAGCAGTGTGACTGGCACAGATACGCAGTATTTT.

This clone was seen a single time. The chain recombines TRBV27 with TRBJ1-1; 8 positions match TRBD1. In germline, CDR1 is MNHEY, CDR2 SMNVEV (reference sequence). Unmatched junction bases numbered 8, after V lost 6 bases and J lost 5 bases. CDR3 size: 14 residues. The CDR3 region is CASRQGARYTEAFF. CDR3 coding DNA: TGTGCCAGCAGGCAGGGGGCTAGGTATACTGAAGCTTTCTTT.

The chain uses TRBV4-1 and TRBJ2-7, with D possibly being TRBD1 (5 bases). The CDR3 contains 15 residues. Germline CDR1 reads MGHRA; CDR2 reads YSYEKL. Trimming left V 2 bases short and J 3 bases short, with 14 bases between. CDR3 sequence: CASSQRIGANYEQYF. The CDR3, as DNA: TGCGCCAGCAGCCAACGAATAGGGGCGAACTACGAGCAGTACTTC.

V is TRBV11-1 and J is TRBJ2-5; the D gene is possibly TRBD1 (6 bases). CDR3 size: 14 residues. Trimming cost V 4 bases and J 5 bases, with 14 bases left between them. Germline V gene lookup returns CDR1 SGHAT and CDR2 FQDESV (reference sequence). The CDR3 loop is CASSSTGLGETQYF. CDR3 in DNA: TGTGCCAGCAGCTCGACAGGCTTGGGGGAGACCCAGTACTTC.

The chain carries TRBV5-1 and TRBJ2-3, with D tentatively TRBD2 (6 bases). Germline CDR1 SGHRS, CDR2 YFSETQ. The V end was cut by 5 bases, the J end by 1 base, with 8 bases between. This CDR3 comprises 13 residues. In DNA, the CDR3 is TGCGCCAGCAGTCCGGGGGGCACAGATACGCAGTATTTT. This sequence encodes CASSPGGTDTQYF.

In DNA, the CDR3 is TGTGCCAGCAGCGCCAACCGACAGTTCTCGGGCTACACCTTC. Encoded protein: CASSANRQFSGYTF. The rearrangement uses TRBV6-1 and TRBJ1-2; weak D call: TRBD1 (5 bases). This CDR3 contains 14 residues. Trimming stripped 6 bases from V and 8 bases from J, with 19 bases between. The germline CDR1 and CDR2 sequences are MNHNS and SASEGT.

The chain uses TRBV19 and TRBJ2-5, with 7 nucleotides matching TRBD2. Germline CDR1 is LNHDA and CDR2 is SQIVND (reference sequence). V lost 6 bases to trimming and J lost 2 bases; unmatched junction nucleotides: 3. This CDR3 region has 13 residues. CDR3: CASSELAQETQYF. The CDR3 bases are TGTGCCAGTAGCGAACTAGCGCAAGAGACCCAGTACTTC.

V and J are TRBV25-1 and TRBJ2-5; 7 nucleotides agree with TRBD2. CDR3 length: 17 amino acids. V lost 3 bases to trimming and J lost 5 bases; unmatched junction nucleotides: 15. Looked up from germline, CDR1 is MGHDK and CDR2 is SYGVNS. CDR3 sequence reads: CASSELVDNRGGETQYF. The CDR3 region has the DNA TGTGCCAGCAGTGAGCTCGTAGACAACCGGGGAGGGGAGACCCAGTACTTC.

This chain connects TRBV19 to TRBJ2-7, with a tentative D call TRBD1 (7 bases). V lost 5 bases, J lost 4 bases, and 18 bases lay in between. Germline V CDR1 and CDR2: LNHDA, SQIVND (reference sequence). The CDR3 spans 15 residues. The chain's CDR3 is CASSPKGGQLYEQYF. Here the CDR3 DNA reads TGTGCCAGTAGTCCAAAGGGGGGACAGTTGTACGAGCAGTACTTC.

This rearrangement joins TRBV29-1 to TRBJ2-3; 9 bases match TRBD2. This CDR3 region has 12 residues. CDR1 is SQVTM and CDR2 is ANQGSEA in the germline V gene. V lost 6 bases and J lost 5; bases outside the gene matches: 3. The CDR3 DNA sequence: TGCAGCGTCGGACTAGCGATAGATACGCAGTATTTT. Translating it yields CSVGLAIDTQYF.

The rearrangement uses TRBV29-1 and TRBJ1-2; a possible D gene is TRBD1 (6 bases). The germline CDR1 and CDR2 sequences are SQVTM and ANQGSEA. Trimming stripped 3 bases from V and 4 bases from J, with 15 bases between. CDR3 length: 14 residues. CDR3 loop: CSVDPGQLSYGYTF. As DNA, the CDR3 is TGCAGCGTTGACCCCGGACAGCTTTCCTATGGCTACACCTTC. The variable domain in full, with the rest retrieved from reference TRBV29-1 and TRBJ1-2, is SAVISQKPSRDICQRGTSLTIQCQVDSQVTMMFWYRQQPGQSLTLIATANQGSEATYESGFVIDKFPISRPNLTFSTLTVSNMSPEDSSIYLCSVDPGQLSYGYTFGSGTRLTVV.

CDR3 loop: CASRPTGNTEAFF. In DNA, the CDR3 is TGTGCCAGCAGACCTACAGGGAACACTGAAGCTTTCTTT. This rearrangement joins TRBV5-6 to TRBJ1-1; D is possibly TRBD1 (5 bases). The CDR3 extends over 13 amino acids. Per germline, CDR1 SGHDT and CDR2 YYEEEE. V was shortened by 5 bases and J by 1 base, with 9 bases between the two germline ends.

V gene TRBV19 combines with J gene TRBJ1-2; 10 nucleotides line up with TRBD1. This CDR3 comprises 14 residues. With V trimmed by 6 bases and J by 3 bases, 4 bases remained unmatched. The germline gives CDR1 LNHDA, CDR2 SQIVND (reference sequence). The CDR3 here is CASRGTGEDYGYTF. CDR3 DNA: TGTGCCAGTAGAGGGACAGGGGAGGACTATGGCTACACCTTC.

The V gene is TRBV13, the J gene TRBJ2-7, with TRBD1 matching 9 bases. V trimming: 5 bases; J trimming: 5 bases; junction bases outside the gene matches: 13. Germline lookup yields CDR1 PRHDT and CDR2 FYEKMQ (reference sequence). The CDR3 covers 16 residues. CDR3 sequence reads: CASSASSGTGTNEQYF. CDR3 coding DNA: TGTGCCAGCAGCGCCTCTTCCGGGACAGGGACCAACGAGCAGTACTTC.

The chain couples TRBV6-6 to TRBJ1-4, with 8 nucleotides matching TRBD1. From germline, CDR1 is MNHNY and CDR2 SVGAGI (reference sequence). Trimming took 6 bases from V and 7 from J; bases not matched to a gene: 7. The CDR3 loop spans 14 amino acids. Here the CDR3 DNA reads TGTGCCAGCAGCCCCCCTGACAGGGGTGAAAAACTGTTTTTT. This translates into CASSPPDRGEKLFF.

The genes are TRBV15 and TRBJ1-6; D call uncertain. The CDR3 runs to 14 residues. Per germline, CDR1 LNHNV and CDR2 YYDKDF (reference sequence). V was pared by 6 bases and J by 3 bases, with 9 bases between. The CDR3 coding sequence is TGTGCCACCAGGGCAGGCGACTATAATTCACCCCTCCACTTT. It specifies CATRAGDYNSPLHF.

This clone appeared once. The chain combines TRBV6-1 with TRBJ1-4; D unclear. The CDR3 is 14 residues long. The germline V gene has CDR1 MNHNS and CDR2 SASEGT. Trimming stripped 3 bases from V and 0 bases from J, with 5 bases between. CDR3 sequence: CASSEASTNEKLFF. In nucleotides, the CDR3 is TGTGCCAGCAGTGAGGCATCAACTAATGAAAAACTGTTTTTT.